The T cell receptor (beta chain) under discussion was sequenced for a study of Ad26.COV2.S vaccination and SARS-CoV-2 variants. Treatment in this sample: some 20 received Ad26.COV2.S at low or high dose, single or two shots; about 5 received placebo; per-sample allocation not given. Sampling was done on day 63 after the first vaccine or placebo injection. Expressing Wuhan-strain SARS-CoV-2 spike, an Ad26 vector served as the vaccine. Germline CDR1 MNHEY, CDR2 SVGAGI. V lost 8 bases to trimming and J lost 8 bases; unmatched junction nucleotides: 7. The CDR3 has 14 amino acids. Repertoires were generated with immunoSEQ multiplex PCR, while TCRdb's copy carries only in-frame clones and drops some. Of 200,000 to 300,000 clones listed, approximately 88% are singletons.

The sequence was collected from a person aged 18-60 years who received the Ad26.COV2.S COVID-19 vaccine or a placebo. The chain employs TRBV6-5 and TRBJ1-6, with 9 bases lining up with TRBD1. The sample here was peripheral blood, taken in a trial of Ad26.COV2.S vaccine versus placebo. CDR3 residues: CASGRQGGYSPLHF. In DNA, the CDR3 is TGTGCCAGCGGGAGACAGGGGGGCTATTCACCCCTCCACTTT.